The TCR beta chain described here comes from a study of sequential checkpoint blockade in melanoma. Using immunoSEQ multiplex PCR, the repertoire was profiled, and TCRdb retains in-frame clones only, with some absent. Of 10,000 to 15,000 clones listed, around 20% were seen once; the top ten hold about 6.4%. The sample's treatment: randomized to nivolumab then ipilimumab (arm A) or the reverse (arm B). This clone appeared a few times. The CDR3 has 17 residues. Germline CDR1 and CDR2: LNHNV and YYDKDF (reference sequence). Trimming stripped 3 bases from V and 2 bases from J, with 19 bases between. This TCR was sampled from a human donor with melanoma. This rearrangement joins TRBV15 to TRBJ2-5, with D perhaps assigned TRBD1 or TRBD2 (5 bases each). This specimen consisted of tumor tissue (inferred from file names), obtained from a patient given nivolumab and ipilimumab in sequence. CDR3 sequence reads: CATSSTEEDKDQETQYF. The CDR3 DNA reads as TGTGCCACCAGCAGCACCGAGGAGGACAAGGATCAAGAGACCCAGTACTTC.